This is a list of T cell receptor beta chains from one sample in a study of T cells after posttransplantation cyclophosphamide. The data were produced by immunoSEQ multiplex PCR, yet TCRdb's version contains in-frame clones alone and is incomplete. The sample gives several thousand clones, 90% of which show up once; roughly 1.2% is in the top ten. Sequencing was performed on CD4+ T cells sorted from blood, taken 1,300 to 1,500 days after allogeneic stem cell transplant with posttransplant cyclophosphamide. The receptor source for this set is a female patient aged 50 to 65 who received an allogeneic stem cell transplant from a related donor, was CMV-positive, and had no GVHD. Some T cells may be the graft donor's. Each CDR3 is given with its conserved first and last residue. The D gene is left open where the match is weak. Rows give clone size only sometimes, using once, few, many, or a class for an expanded clone.

j_gene	d_gene	abundance	v_gene	CDR3nt	CDR3aa
TRBJ1-5	NA	once	TRBV30	TGTGCCTGGAGTGTGGGTACAGGGTTCCCAGGATATCAGCCCCAGCATTTT	CAWSVGTGFPGYQPQHF
TRBJ2-5	NA	NA	TRBV2	TGTGCCAGCAGTGAACTCCCACAGGGCTTCAGGGAGACCCAGTACTTC	CASSELPQGFRETQYF
TRBJ2-2	NA	few	TRBV4-3	TGCGCCAGCAGCCAAGATCACCACAGGGCTGATCTATACACCGGGGAGCTGTTTTTT	CASSQDHHRADLYTGELFF
TRBJ1-4	NA	NA	TRBV5-1	TGCGCCAGCAGCTTTTTACAGGGTAGTGAAAAACTGTTTTTT	CASSFLQGSEKLFF
TRBJ2-1	NA	NA	TRBV7-8	TGTGCCAGCGTCCTTCGCCTAGCCGTCCCCTCCTACAATGAGCAGTTCTTC	CASVLRLAVPSYNEQFF
TRBJ2-5	TRBD2	NA	TRBV11-2	TGTGCCAGCAGCTTAGTGGGGGGGAGAGGTATCAAGACCCAGTACTTC	CASSLVGGRGIKTQYF
TRBJ1-3	TRBD1	NA	TRBV5-1	TGCGCCAGCAGTAAGGAGGGACAGCCGTTCTCTGGAAACACCATATATTTT	CASSKEGQPFSGNTIYF
TRBJ1-1	NA	few	TRBV4-3	TGCGCCAGCAGCCCTCGAGACTCTCTGGCCACTGAAGCTTTCTTT	CASSPRDSLATEAFF
TRBJ1-1	NA	NA	TRBV2	TGTGCCAGCAATGACAGGTCAAACACTGAAGCTTTCTTT	CASNDRSNTEAFF
TRBJ2-5	NA	NA	TRBV7-2	TGTGCCAGCAGCTTACTGTACCAAGAGACCCAGTACTTC	CASSLLYQETQYF
TRBJ1-1	NA	NA	TRBV10-3	TGTGCCATCAGGTGGGGACTCCTAAGGGACACTGAAGCTTTCTTT	CAIRWGLLRDTEAFF
TRBJ2-3	TRBD2	NA	TRBV15	TGTGCCACCAGCAGAGAAACTGGGACTAGCGGGAGGGTCACAGATACGCAGTATTTT	CATSRETGTSGRVTDTQYF
TRBJ2-7	TRBD1	NA	TRBV27	TGTGCCAGCAGTTTTGACAGGGAAACCTACGAGCAGTACTTC	CASSFDRETYEQYF
TRBJ2-7	NA	NA	TRBV29-1	TGCAGCGTACAGGGAACCTACGAGCAGTACTTC	CSVQGTYEQYF
TRBJ1-1	NA	NA	TRBV9	TGTGCCAGCAGCGTACTGACAGCGAACACTGAAGCTTTCTTT	CASSVLTANTEAFF
TRBJ2-7	NA	NA	TRBV19	TGTGCCACTCGCCGACAGGCCCGAGGCGAGCAGTACTTC	CATRRQARGEQYF
TRBJ2-1	TRBD1	NA	TRBV7-3	TGTGCCAGCAGCTTAGCGGACCCGGGACAGGGGCAGATTGAGCAGTTCTTC	CASSLADPGQGQIEQFF
TRBJ1-5	NA	NA	TRBV28	TGTGCCAGCAGTCTGGACAGACCGAATCAGCCCCAGCATTTT	CASSLDRPNQPQHF
TRBJ2-7	NA	NA	TRBV11-2	TGTGCCAGCAGCTTGGCGCAGGGGTACGAGCAGTACTTC	CASSLAQGYEQYF
TRBJ2-5	NA	NA	TRBV30	TGTGCCTGGAGTGTAGGAAGGGGTGGGACCCAGTACTTC	CAWSVGRGGTQYF
TRBJ2-2	NA	NA	TRBV5-1	TGCGCCAGCAGCTTAGGGGTCGGGGAGCTGTTTTTT	CASSLGVGELFF
TRBJ2-4	TRBD1	NA	TRBV10-3	TGTGCCATCAGTGAGTCTCGGACAGGGGGTGCGGACATTCAGTACTTC	CAISESRTGGADIQYF
TRBJ2-7	TRBD1	NA	TRBV23-1	TGCGCCAGCAGTCAAAGGCTGGCAGGGGGCCGAAACGAGCAGTACTTC	CASSQRLAGGRNEQYF
TRBJ2-1	NA	NA	TRBV11-2	TGTGCCAGCAGAACCAGCGGTCCGTACAATGAGCAGTTCTTC	CASRTSGPYNEQFF
TRBJ2-4	TRBD2	NA	TRBV11-1	TGTGCCAGCAGCTTGGGACTAGCTGTCGGAAACATTCAGTACTTC	CASSLGLAVGNIQYF
TRBJ2-3	NA	NA	TRBV5-1	TGCGCCAGCAGCTTGGAGGAGGGTACGCAGTATTTT	CASSLEEGTQYF
TRBJ1-5	NA	NA	TRBV5-6	TGTGCCAGCAGCTTGGAGCAGGGTGATAGCAATCAGCCCCAGCATTTT	CASSLEQGDSNQPQHF
TRBJ1-1	TRBD1	NA	TRBV5-4	TGTGCCAGCAGCATTGACAGGGCACGGGCTGAAGCTTTCTTT	CASSIDRARAEAFF
TRBJ2-4	TRBD1	NA	TRBV11-2	TGTGCCAGCAGCACCTACTGGGGGGACAGGTCAGCCAAAAACATTCAGTACTTC	CASSTYWGDRSAKNIQYF
TRBJ2-7	TRBD1	NA	TRBV5-4	TGTGCCAGCAGCTTGGGGGGACAGGGTGCCCTGGGAGAGCAGTACTTC	CASSLGGQGALGEQYF
TRBJ2-1	NA	NA	TRBV19	TGTGCCAGTAGGTCGGACAAGTCCTACAATGAGCAGTTCTTC	CASRSDKSYNEQFF
TRBJ2-1	TRBD2	few	TRBV9	TGTGCCAGCAGCATCGGGACTAGCGCTTCTCCCAATGAGCAGTTCTTC	CASSIGTSASPNEQFF
TRBJ1-1	NA	few	TRBV7-3	TGTGCCAGCAGCTGGGGGGGAGGGGGTGAAGCTTTCTTT	CASSWGGGGEAFF
TRBJ2-2	NA	NA	TRBV28	TGTGCCAGCAGTTTCAAACAGGTGAACACCGGGGAGCTGTTTTTT	CASSFKQVNTGELFF
TRBJ2-3	TRBD2	NA	TRBV19	TGTGCCAGTAGTCCCGGGGGTAGCGGGAGAGGTTATAACACAGATACGCAGTATTTT	CASSPGGSGRGYNTDTQYF
TRBJ2-7	NA	NA	TRBV5-4	TGTGCCAGCAGTGTGGGTTCGGGAGCGACCTACGAGCAGTACTTC	CASSVGSGATYEQYF
TRBJ1-4	TRBD1	NA	TRBV18	TGTGCCAGCTCACCCCCCGGACAGGGGCAAACTAATGAAAAACTGTTTTTT	CASSPPGQGQTNEKLFF
TRBJ2-2	NA	NA	TRBV19	TGTGCCAGTAGCCCCGGACTAAGGTTGTACGGGGAGCTGTTTTTT	CASSPGLRLYGELFF
TRBJ1-3	TRBD1	NA	TRBV5-4	TGTGCCAGCAGCCCGGGACAGACTCGCTCTGGAAACACCATATATTTT	CASSPGQTRSGNTIYF
TRBJ1-5	TRBD1	once	TRBV5-1	TGCGCCAGCAGCTTCCAAGGGACAGGGGGCAATCAGCCCCAGCATTTT	CASSFQGTGGNQPQHF
TRBJ1-5	NA	NA	TRBV5-6	TGTGCCAGCAGCTTTGCAGGTGGCGGGCAGCCCCAGCATTTT	CASSFAGGGQPQHF
TRBJ2-1	TRBD2	once	TRBV5-1	TGCGCCAGCAGCTTAAGTAGCGGGGCCTACAATGAGCAGTTCTTC	CASSLSSGAYNEQFF
TRBJ1-3	NA	few	TRBV5-3	TGTGCCAGAAGCTTTTCGTTTGGAAACACCATATATTTT	CARSFSFGNTIYF
TRBJ2-5	NA	NA	TRBV5-5	TGTGCCAGCAGCCTAGACAGCAGAATTCAAGAGACCCAGTACTTC	CASSLDSRIQETQYF
TRBJ1-2	NA	NA	TRBV6-1	TGTGCCAGCACCCGAAGTACCGGGGTTTATGGCTACACCTTC	CASTRSTGVYGYTF
TRBJ1-3	TRBD1	NA	TRBV5-1	TGCGCCAGCAGCCAAGGGACAGCTCGCTCTGGAAACACCATATATTTT	CASSQGTARSGNTIYF
TRBJ2-7	TRBD2	once	TRBV5-1	TGCGCCAGCAGCTTAGGGACTAGCGCTTCCTACGAGCAGTACTTC	CASSLGTSASYEQYF
TRBJ1-4	NA	NA	TRBV5-4	TGTGCCAGCGGTCCCGGGGGGGGCCAGGGTGAAAAACTGTTTTTT	CASGPGGGQGEKLFF